This T cell receptor (beta chain) stems from a study of T cells after yellow fever vaccination. Whole-study context: With SMART-Seq v4 Ultra Low Input, the fractions containing low cell numbers were prepared. General study findings and limits: The secondary T-cell response peaked on day 5, not day 15, but was weaker. CD4 and CD8 compartments shared a small share of clonotypes.

A 5'RACE template-switching step, the method used to make TCR cDNA, added a universal primer site and UMIs. In TCRdb, the 5' RACE reads were re-called with MiXCR into one record per CDR3 protein. The repertoire consists of a few hundred thousand distinct CDR3 sequences, with 3.5% to 4.5% occurring once and the leading ten covering roughly 21%. Only a few counts were recorded for this clonotype. Its cognate antigen is unknown. The CDR3 is 15 amino acids. Trimming took off 6 bases at V and 7 bases at J, with 21 bases between the two ends. CDR1 and CDR2 from the germline V gene are SGHAT and FQNNGV. The TCR originated in a man aged 18-30 years who received the YFV17D yellow fever vaccine. The source was PBMCs, collected 15 days after the yellow fever booster vaccination. The genes are TRBV11-2 and TRBJ1-2; D is uncertain. The CDR3: CASRTPGRRRVGYTF. CDR3 bases: TGTGCCAGCAGAACACCGGGTCGGAGACGGGTTGGCTACACCTTC.